This TCR beta chain is drawn from a study of human T cells and chemical hapten exposure. On the study more broadly: Small pooled library volume differences chiefly drove per-sample TCR yield variation.

Concerning this clonotype: The antigen is undetermined.

Study-wide results and caveats: TCRs whose frequency exceeded 1 in 1000 remained the same following DPC sensitization.

TCRdb re-called the RACE reads with MiXCR, one entry per CDR3 protein. Among around 100,000 distinct CDR3 sequences listed, 10% to 12% were seen once. The time point is: patch test 2, 6 weeks after DPC sensitization. The treatment denotes: therapeutic diphenylcyclopropenone sensitization with weekly scalp DPC. This CDR3 is 13 amino acids long. Unmatched junction bases numbered 4, after V lost 6 bases and J lost 6 bases. The germline V gene has CDR1 MNHEY and CDR2 SVGAGI. The TCR comes from a woman aged 40 to 50 with alopecia areata. Some clones in this sample may be carry-over from other donors' samples. V is TRBV6-5 and J is TRBJ2-2; 7 bases are a match to TRBD1. Sample: whole blood, taken in connection with sensitization to the hapten diphenylcyclopropenone (DPC). CDR3 residues: CASSRQGSGELFF. CDR3 sequence (DNA): TGTGCCAGCAGCCGACAGGGATCCGGGGAGCTGTTTTTT.